A few counts support the clone carrying this T cell receptor (beta chain). What it recognizes is unknown. This entry is derived from a study of T-cell memory formation after mild COVID-19. Across the whole study: Among the donors, TCR clusters were largely specific to each donor.

V was trimmed by 2 bases and J by 0 bases, leaving 11 bases between them. From germline, CDR1 is MNHEY and CDR2 SVGEGT. This CDR3 contains 15 residues. 5'RACE, which relied on constant-segment primers, yielded TCR alpha and TCR beta cDNA libraries carrying sample barcodes and UMIs. TCRdb re-derived calls from the 5' RACE reads in MiXCR, one entry per CDR3 protein. The table lists under 250,000 distinct CDR3 sequences, 10% of them singletons. Study outcomes and limitations: Contracting clones, day 15 to 85, had balanced CD4/CD8, and later expanders favored CD4+.

Source material: PBMCs or a T cell subset sorted from them (not recorded which). The TCR sequence derives from a man aged 18 to 29 who had mild COVID-19 (a few samples of this study predate the infection). Cell type and time point are not known. The chain recombines TRBV6-2 or TRBV6-3 with TRBJ2-7; D call uncertain. CDR3 region: CASSYPPGTSYEQYF. The DNA of the CDR3 is TGTGCCAGCAGTTACCCCCCCGGTACCTCCTACGAGCAGTACTTC.